This T cell receptor beta chain emerged from a study of molecular identifiers for immune sequencing clone quantification. As for the study in general: In replicates, RNA taken from about 20,000 or 100,000 naive CD8 cells was divided five ways, and four portions underwent sequencing.

This clonotype was counted at least ten times. One entry per CDR3 protein results from TCRdb running MiXCR on the PCR reads. In the table there are approximately 500,000 distinct CDR3 sequences, 25% of which are singletons. Naive CD8 T cells were sorted as CD8+CD4-CCR7+CD45RA+. Germline trimming cut 3 bases from V and 2 bases from J; bases unmatched to any gene: 5. The length of the CDR3 is 16 residues. Germline CDR1 and CDR2: SGHRS and YFSETQ. Sequencing input: naive CD8+ T cells from blood, with Jurkat cell RNA spiked in. As for subset: FACS-sorted CD8+CD4-CCR7+CD45RA+ naive T cells. This receptor was obtained from a human donor in good health. Some libraries in this study had Jurkat cell RNA spiked in. The chain combines TRBV5-1 with TRBJ2-3; TRBD2 matches at 11 bases. DNA of the CDR3: TGCGCCAGCAGCTCCTCTAGCGGGGGGTACACAGATACGCAGTATTTT. Translated, it gives CASSSSSGGYTDTQYF.